These 14 T cell receptor beta chains were all obtained from the same sample, sequenced in a study of T cells in Graves' hyperthyroidism and ophthalmopathy. RNA transcripts served as the template for amplifying TCR beta CDR3 regions. With the HTBI primer set, the TCR CDR3 went through a first round of RT-PCR. TCRdb ran MiXCR on the multiplex PCR reads and lists one entry per CDR3 protein. The data contain hundreds of thousands of distinct CDR3 sequences, around 46% of them seen just once; the ten biggest clones take up just over 8%. Sequencing was performed on peripheral blood or thyroid tissue (not recorded which). The source of these receptors is a woman between 18 and 29 years old with Graves' hyperthyroidism.

V usage is TRBV9 and J usage is TRBJ1-1; D ambiguous. This CDR3 has 15 residues. Germline loops: CDR1 SGDLS, CDR2 YYNGEE. The V gene lost 0 bases and the J gene lost 0 bases, with 9 bases spanning the gap. The CDR3 loop reads CASSVGETVNTEAFF. The DNA for the CDR3 is TGTGCCAGCAGCGTAGGTGAGACGGTGAACACTGAAGCTTTCTTT.

The gene calls are TRBV11-1 and TRBJ2-7, with 10 positions matching TRBD2. Germline loops: CDR1 SGHAT, CDR2 FQDESV (reference sequence). Trimming cost V 1 base and J 4 bases; bases outside gene matches: 1. The CDR3 has 14 residues. CDR3: CASSLETSGYEQYF. The CDR3 DNA reads TGTGCCAGCAGCTTAGAGACTAGCGGGTACGAGCAGTACTTC.

The chain combines TRBV29-1 with TRBJ1-5, with a weak D call TRBD1 (5 bases). The CDR3 contains 11 residues. Germline V gives CDR1 SQVTM, CDR2 ANQGSEA. V gave up 7 bases and J gave up 1 base, with 5 bases separating them. CDR3 residues: CSGDSNQPQHF. CDR3 nucleotides: TGCAGCGGGGACAGCAATCAGCCCCAGCATTTT.

The chain uses TRBV11-2 and TRBJ2-7, with 7 bases that match TRBD2. The trim removed 0 bases at V and 4 bases at J, leaving 6 bases unmatched. Germline V CDR1 and CDR2: SGHAT, FQNNGV. The CDR3 runs 15 residues. CDR3 DNA: TGTGCCAGCAGCTTAGATTTGAGAGCGGGATACGAGCAGTACTTC. The encoded protein is CASSLDLRAGYEQYF.

Worth noting for this clonotype: A much larger clone differs by one base, so this may be a read error. This rearrangement joins TRBV14 to TRBJ1-1; D not resolved. V was trimmed by 1 base and J by 9 bases, leaving 6 bases between them. Germline-derived CDR1 and CDR2 are SGHDN and FVKESK. The CDR3 has 11 amino acids. As DNA, the CDR3 is TGTGCCAGCAGCCAAGCCCTTAAAGCTTTCTTT. This gives the protein CASSQALKAFF.

This clonotype came up many times. An end of the junction does not agree with germline; a read error may underlie this. The rearrangement links TRBV7-2 to TRBJ2-2; 7 nucleotides agree with TRBD2. Germline CDR1 SGHTA, CDR2 FQGNSA. The CDR3 has 16 amino acids. The CDR3 reads CASSPTQRENTGELFF. The CDR3 region has the DNA TGCGCCAGCAGCCCTACCCAGCGGGAGAACACCGGGGAGCTGTTTTTT.

The chain employs TRBV7-9 and TRBJ1-6, with 9 positions matching TRBD1. This CDR3 spans 15 amino acids. Germline CDR1 is SEHNR and CDR2 is FQNEAQ (reference sequence). V shed 5 bases and J 7 bases; nucleotides not matched to a gene: 6. The CDR3 coding sequence is TGTGCCAGCAGCGCACGGACAGGGGTAAATTCACCCCTCCACTTT. Its protein product is CASSARTGVNSPLHF.

The chain recombines TRBV5-1 with TRBJ1-2, with 10 nucleotides matching TRBD1. The V gene's germline CDR1 is SGHRS and CDR2 YFSETQ. The junction had 3 bases not matched to a gene; V was cut back by 3 bases and J by 1 base. CDR3 size: 15 residues. CDR3 protein: CASSSRTGGNYGYTF. DNA of the CDR3: TGCGCCAGCAGCTCCCGGACAGGGGGTAACTATGGCTACACCTTC.

The chain uses TRBV5-1 and TRBJ2-2; tentative D call: TRBD2 (6 bases). CDR1 and CDR2 (germline): SGHRS, YFSETQ. The V end was cut by 3 bases, the J end by 1 base, with 13 bases between. The CDR3 consists of 16 residues. CDR3 loop: CASSSVSGLNTGELFF. In nucleotides, the CDR3 is TGCGCCAGCAGCTCAGTGAGCGGGCTGAACACCGGGGAGCTGTTTTTT.

About this clonotype itself: This CDR3 fails to terminate in the conserved phenylalanine or tryptophan, so it likely reflects a read error. It is unclear where the CDR3 begins or ends on the DNA, so no DNA is shown, and the CDR3 is as TCRdb lists it. The chain recombines TRBV6-4 with TRBJ1-1. Germline values: CDR1 MRHNA, CDR2 SNTAGT. The length of the CDR3 is 8 amino acids, counting both ends. The CDR3 sequence: CASSAPIP.

The genes are TRBV9 and TRBJ1-1, with D possibly matching TRBD1 (6 bases). V lost 0 bases and J lost 3, with 9 bases in between. Germline V lookup: CDR1 SGDLS, CDR2 YYNGEE. The CDR3 runs 14 residues. The CDR3 region has the DNA TGTGCCAGCAGCGTAGTTCAGGGGCACACTGAAGCTTTCTTT. Protein sequence: CASSVVQGHTEAFF.

The gene calls are TRBV20-1 and TRBJ2-7; TRBD2 agrees at 14 bases. V gave up 6 bases and J gave up 2 bases; unmatched junction bases: 6. This CDR3 is 15 amino acids long. In germline, CDR1 is DFQATT, CDR2 SNEGSKA (reference sequence). CDR3 coding DNA: TGCAGTGCCCAAGGACTAGCGGGAGGCACCTACGAGCAGTACTTC. It is translated as CSAQGLAGGTYEQYF.

This clonotype was observed a single time. The rearrangement links TRBV10-3 to TRBJ2-3; D may correspond to TRBD1 or TRBD2 (5 bases each). In germline, CDR1 is ENHRY, CDR2 SYGVKD. The CDR3 has 13 amino acids. V was pared by 10 bases and J by 2 bases, with 13 bases between. CDR3 nucleotides: TGTGCCACCGGGGCCGGATACACAGATACGCAGTATTTT. It encodes CATGAGYTDTQYF.

Turning to this clonotype: One end of the junction does not line up with germline, which may come from a read error. V gene TRBV10-3 combines with J gene TRBJ1-1; maybe TRBD1 (6 bases). From germline, CDR1 is ENHRY and CDR2 SYGVKD. The CDR3 has 16 amino acids. The chain's CDR3 is CASSLALGGAHTEAFF. The DNA of the CDR3 is TGTGCCAGCAGTTTAGCGCTAGGGGGGGCGCACACTGAAGCTTTCTTT.